This T cell receptor beta chain was sequenced during a study of human T cells and chemical hapten exposure (dated by TCRdb to the early 2020s). In the study overall: For sensitization, 2% DPC in acetone was applied to a roughly 2 cm by roughly 2 cm area of upper inner arm skin. Blood was sampled from patients pre-sensitization (week 0) and at 2, 6 and about 24 weeks after DPC sensitization. Patients additionally received weekly therapeutic DPC doses to the scalp throughout the roughly 25-week study period. Blood for TCR sequencing was provided by twenty-nine alopecia patients at one to four time points (pre-sensitization, 2, 6 and 24 weeks). Patch tests used Finn chambers with 0.01% DPC on the upper back, scored after 6 days by International Contact Dermatitis Research Group standards. In alopecia patients, the study followed how the peripheral blood TCR repertoire changed in vivo over primary and secondary sensitization to diphenylcyclopropenone (DPC), a hapten. Libraries were combined into a pool for sequencing, and differences in TCR yield between samples came mainly from small differences in library volumes within the pool. The patient cohort, mostly female, included alopecia areata with under or over 50% scalp involvement, alopecia totalis and alopecia universalis. General findings and caveats noted by the study authors: No change with DPC sensitization was found in the number of TCRs above 1 in 1000 frequency, and no evidence of global repertoire structure alterations was found. Significantly more large CDR3 similarity clusters were formed by expanded TCRs than by pre-sensitization or healthy control sets, consistent with antigen-driven responses. All patients had alopecia, a presumed autoimmune disease, so their immune response might differ from that of healthy individuals. A positive correlation was found between the number of PT1 expanded TCRs and patch test score, with significance reached at thresholds 8, 16 and 32 but not 4. After repeated subsampling, changes were observed in the strength of the expansion versus patch-test correlation and in the threshold at which the correlation became significant.

Many counts were recorded for this clonotype. Its antigen remains undetermined. Per-base quality was not reported, and no clone a single base away is much larger than it. The method behind the library was RACE. The sequencer listed for this sample is NextSeq 500. Library preparation attached unique molecular identifiers to individual cDNA molecules for quantitative, reproducible TCR counting. From each blood RNA sample, both TCR alpha and TCR beta chains were sequenced. In the original analysis: A median of about 87,000 TCRs per sample was observed, with a range of 23,224 to 690,600. The Decombinator software suite was used to annotate the V, J and CDR3 of the TCR reads. Every sample was subsampled to the same number of TCRs (28,000) for the PS versus PT1 abundance plots. Expanded TCRs were defined as absent before sensitization and observed at least eight times at the 2-week time point. TCRdb's own reprocessing of the public reads used fastp at Q25 and MiXCR and kept productive beta chains. Identical CDR3 protein sequences are pooled into one entry, listed with their most common genes and DNA. TCRdb's processing, not the authors', yielded these V and J calls. For this sample the table gives some 340,000 distinct CDR3 sequences, of which around 7% were detected only once. Of the sample, 7.5% to 8.5% is held by the ten largest clones.

In the germline V gene, CDR1 corresponds to ENHRY and CDR2 to SYGVKD. The CDR3 measures 15 amino acids from cysteine to phenylalanine. Only the CDR3 part of the read is kept: 45 bases, read in frame from the first base. Relative to germline, V is 2 bases shorter and J is 6 bases shorter, with 15 bases between their ends. The time point label for this specimen denotes: patch test 1, 2 weeks after DPC sensitization. Taken with the paper, the label for treatment or condition translates to: therapeutic diphenylcyclopropenone sensitization with weekly scalp DPC. At each patch-test visit, blood was drawn before the patch test was applied. Patients were considered eligible if aged 18 to 70, diagnosed with alopecia and deemed suitable for DPC therapy, and patients were excluded if pregnant. Unfractionated whole blood was collected in Tempus Blood RNA tubes, and total RNA was extracted from that blood.

The sequence links TRBV10-3 to TRBJ2-3; D gene: possibly TRBD2, on 5 matching bases. The TCR originated in a woman in her late teens or twenties with alopecia areata. Some clones in this sample may be carry-over from other donors' samples. The starting material was whole blood, obtained in connection with sensitization to the hapten diphenylcyclopropenone (DPC). The CDR3 protein sequence reads: CAISEGQGGSDTQYF. The sequenced DNA: TGTGCCATCAGTGAGGGCCAAGGAGGATCCGATACGCAGTATTTT.